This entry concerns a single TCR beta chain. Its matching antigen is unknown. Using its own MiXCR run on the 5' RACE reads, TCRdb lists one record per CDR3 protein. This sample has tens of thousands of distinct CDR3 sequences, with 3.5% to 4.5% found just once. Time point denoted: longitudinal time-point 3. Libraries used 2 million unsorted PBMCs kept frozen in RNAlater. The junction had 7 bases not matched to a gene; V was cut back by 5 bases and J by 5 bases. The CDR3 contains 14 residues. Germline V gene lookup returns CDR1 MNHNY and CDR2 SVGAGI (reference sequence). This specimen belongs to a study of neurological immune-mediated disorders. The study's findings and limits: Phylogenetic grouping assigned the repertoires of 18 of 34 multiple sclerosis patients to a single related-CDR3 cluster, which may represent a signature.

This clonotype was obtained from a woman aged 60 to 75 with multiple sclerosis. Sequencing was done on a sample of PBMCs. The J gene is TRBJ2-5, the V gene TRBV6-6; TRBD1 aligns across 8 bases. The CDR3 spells CASSPSGQGETQYF. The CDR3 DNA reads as TGTGCCAGCAGTCCCTCAGGACAGGGTGAGACCCAGTACTTC.